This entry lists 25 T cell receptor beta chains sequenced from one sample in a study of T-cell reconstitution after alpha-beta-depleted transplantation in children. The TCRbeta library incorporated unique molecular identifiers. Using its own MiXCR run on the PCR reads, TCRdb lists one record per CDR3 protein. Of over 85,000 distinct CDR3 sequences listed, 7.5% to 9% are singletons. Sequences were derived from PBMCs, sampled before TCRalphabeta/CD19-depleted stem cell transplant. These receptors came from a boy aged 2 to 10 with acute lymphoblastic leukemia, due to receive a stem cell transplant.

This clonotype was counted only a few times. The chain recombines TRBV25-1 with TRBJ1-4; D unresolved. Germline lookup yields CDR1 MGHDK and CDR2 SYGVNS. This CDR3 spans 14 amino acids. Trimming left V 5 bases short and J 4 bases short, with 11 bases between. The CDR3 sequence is CASSRGGFNEKLFF. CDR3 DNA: TGTGCCAGCAGTCGGGGAGGGTTTAATGAAAAACTGTTTTTT.

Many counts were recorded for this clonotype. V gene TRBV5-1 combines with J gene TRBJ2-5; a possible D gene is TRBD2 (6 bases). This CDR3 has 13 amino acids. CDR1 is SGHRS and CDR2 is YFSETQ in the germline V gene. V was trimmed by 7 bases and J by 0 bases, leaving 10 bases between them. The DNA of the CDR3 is TGCGCCAGCGCCGCGGGGTACCAAGAGACCCAGTACTTC. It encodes CASAAGYQETQYF.

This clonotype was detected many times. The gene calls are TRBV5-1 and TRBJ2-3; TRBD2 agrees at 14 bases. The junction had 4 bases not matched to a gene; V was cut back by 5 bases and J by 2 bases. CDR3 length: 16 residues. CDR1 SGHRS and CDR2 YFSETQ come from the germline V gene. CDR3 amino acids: CASRRTSGGPTDTQYF. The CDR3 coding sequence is TGCGCCAGCAGAAGGACTAGCGGGGGGCCCACAGATACGCAGTATTTT.

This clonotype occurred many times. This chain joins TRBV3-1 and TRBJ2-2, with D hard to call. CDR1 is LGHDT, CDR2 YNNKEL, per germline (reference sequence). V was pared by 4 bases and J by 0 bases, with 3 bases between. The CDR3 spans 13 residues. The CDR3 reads CASSLANTGELFF. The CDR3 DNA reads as TGTGCCAGCAGCCTGGCGAACACCGGGGAGCTGTTTTTT.

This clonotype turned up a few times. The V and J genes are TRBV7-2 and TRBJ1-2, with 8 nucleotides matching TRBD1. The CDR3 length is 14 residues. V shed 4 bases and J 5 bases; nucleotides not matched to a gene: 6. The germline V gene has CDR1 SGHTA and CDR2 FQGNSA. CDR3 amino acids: CASSSQGARYGYTF. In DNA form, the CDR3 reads TGTGCCAGCAGCTCGCAGGGGGCGCGGTATGGCTACACCTTC.

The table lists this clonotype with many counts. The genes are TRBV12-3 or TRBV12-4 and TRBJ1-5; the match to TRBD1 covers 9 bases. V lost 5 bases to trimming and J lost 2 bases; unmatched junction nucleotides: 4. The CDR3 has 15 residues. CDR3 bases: TGTGCCAGCAGTCTCCGGGACAGGGGCAATCAGCCCCAGCATTTT. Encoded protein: CASSLRDRGNQPQHF.

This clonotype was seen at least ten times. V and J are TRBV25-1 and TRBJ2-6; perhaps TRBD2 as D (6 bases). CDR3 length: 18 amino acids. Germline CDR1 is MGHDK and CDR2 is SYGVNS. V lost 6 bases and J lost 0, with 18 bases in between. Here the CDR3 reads CASRGDWEDLSGANVLTF. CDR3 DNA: TGTGCCAGCAGGGGCGACTGGGAGGACCTCTCTGGGGCCAACGTCCTGACTTTC.

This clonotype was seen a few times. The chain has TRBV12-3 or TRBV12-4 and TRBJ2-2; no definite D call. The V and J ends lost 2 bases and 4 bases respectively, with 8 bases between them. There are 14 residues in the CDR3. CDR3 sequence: CASSLQLSTGELFF. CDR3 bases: TGTGCCAGCAGTTTACAGCTGTCCACCGGGGAGCTGTTTTTT.

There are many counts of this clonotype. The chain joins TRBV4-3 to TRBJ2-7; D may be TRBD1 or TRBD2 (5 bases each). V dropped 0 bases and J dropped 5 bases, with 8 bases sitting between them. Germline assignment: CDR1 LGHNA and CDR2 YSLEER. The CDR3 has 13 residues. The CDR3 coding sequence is TGCGCCAGCAGCCAAGATCCGGGGCACGAGCAGTACTTC. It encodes CASSQDPGHEQYF.

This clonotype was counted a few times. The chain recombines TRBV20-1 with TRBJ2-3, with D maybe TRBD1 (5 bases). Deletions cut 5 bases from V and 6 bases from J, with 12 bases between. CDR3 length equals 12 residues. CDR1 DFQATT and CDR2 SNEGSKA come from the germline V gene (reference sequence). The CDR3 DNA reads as TGCAGTGCTCACGGGTCAGGGGATACGCAGTATTTT. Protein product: CSAHGSGDTQYF.

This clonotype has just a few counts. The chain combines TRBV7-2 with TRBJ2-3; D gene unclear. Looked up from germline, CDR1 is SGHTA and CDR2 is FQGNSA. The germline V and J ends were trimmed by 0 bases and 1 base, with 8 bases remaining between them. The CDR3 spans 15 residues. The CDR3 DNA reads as TGTGCCAGCAGCTTAGCATCCCGGCGCACAGATACGCAGTATTTT. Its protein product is CASSLASRRTDTQYF.

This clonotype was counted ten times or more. CDR3 residues: CASSLSRSTDTQYF. Written as DNA, the CDR3 is TGTGCCAGCAGCTTGAGCCGAAGCACAGATACGCAGTATTTT. The V call is TRBV7-2, the J call TRBJ2-3; D remains unclear. The V and J ends lost 3 bases and 0 bases respectively, with 7 bases between them. From germline, CDR1 is SGHTA and CDR2 FQGNSA. This CDR3 contains 14 residues.

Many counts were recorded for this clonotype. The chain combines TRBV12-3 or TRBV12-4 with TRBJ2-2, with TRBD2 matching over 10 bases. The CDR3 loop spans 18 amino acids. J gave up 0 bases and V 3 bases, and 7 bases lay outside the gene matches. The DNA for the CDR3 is TGTGCCAGCAGTTTGCTAGCGGGGGCCCGGTCGAACACCGGGGAGCTGTTTTTT. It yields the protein CASSLLAGARSNTGELFF.

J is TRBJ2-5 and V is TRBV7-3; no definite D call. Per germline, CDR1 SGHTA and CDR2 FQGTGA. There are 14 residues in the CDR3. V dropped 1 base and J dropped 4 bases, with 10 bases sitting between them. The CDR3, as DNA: TGTGCCAGCAGCTTAATCGGCGCAAGAGAGACCCAGTACTTC. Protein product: CASSLIGARETQYF.

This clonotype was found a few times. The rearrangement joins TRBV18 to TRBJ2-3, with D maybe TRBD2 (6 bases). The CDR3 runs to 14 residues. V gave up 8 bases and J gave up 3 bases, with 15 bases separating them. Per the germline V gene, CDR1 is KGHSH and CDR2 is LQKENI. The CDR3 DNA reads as TGTGCCAGCCGTAAAGGGCGGGGAACAGATACGCAGTATTTT. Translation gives CASRKGRGTDTQYF. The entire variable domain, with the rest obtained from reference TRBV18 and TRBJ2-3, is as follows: NAGVMQNPRHLVRRRGQEARLRCSPMKGHSHVYWYRQLPEEGLKFMVYLQKENIIDESGMPKERFSAEFPKEGPSILRIQQVVRGDSAAYFCASRKGRGTDTQYFGPGTRLTVL.

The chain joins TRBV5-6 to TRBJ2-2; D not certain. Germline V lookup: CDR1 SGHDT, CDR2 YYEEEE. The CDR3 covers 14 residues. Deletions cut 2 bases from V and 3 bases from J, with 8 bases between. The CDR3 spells CASSFIRDTGELFF. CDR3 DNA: TGTGCCAGCAGCTTTATTCGGGACACCGGGGAGCTGTTTTTT.

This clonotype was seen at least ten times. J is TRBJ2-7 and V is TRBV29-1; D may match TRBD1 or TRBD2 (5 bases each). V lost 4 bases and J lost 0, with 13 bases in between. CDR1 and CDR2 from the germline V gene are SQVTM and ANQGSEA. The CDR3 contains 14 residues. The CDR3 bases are TGCAGCGTTGCTTTTGGGACCCCCTCCTACGAGCAGTACTTC. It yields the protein CSVAFGTPSYEQYF.

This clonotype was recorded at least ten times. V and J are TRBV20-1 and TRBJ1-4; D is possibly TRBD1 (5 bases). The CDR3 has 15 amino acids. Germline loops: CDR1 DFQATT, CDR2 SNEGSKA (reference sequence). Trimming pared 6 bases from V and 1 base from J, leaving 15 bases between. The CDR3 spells CSASPGPGTNEKLFF. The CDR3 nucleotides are TGCAGTGCATCCCCGGGACCTGGAACTAATGAAAAACTGTTTTTT.

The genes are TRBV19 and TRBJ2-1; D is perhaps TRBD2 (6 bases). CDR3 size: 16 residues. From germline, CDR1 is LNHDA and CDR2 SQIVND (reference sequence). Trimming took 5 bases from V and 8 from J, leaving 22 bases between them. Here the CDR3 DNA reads TGTGCCAGTAGTTCTCCGACTAGGGGAAGGTGGGATGAGCAGTTCTTC. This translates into CASSSPTRGRWDEQFF.

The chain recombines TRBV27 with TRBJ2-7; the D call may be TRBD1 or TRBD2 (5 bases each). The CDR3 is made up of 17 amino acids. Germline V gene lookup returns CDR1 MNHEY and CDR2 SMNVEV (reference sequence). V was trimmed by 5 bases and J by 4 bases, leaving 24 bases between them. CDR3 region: CASSLYLAGPKGYEQYF. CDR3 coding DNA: TGTGCCAGCAGTCTCTACCTAGCAGGGCCTAAGGGATACGAGCAGTACTTC.

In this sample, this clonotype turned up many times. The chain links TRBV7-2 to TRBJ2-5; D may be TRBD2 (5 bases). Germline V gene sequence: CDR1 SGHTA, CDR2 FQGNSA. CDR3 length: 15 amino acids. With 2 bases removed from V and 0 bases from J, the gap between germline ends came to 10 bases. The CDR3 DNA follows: TGTGCCAGCAGCTTAAGGACTCCGTACCAAGAGACCCAGTACTTC. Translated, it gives CASSLRTPYQETQYF.

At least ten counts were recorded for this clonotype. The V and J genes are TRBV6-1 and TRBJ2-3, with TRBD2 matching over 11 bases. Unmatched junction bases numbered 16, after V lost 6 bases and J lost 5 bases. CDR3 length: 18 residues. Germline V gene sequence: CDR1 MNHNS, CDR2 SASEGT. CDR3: CASSSLFFTSGGRDTQYF. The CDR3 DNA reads TGTGCCAGCAGCTCCCTCTTCTTTACTAGCGGGGGTCGAGATACGCAGTATTTT.

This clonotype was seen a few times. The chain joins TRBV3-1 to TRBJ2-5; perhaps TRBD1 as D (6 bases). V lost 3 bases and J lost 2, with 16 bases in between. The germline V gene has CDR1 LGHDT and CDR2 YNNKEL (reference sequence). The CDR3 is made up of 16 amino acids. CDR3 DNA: TGTGCCAGCAGCCATGCAGGGGCCAGGGTACAAGAGACCCAGTACTTC. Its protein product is CASSHAGARVQETQYF.

The CDR3 sequence is CASSVGPYSNQPQHF. The CDR3 nucleotides read TGTGCCAGCAGCGTAGGCCCATATAGCAATCAGCCCCAGCATTTT. The chain has TRBV9 and TRBJ1-5; D not certain. Germline assignment: CDR1 SGDLS and CDR2 YYNGEE. CDR3 size: 15 residues. Deletions cut 0 bases from V and 0 bases from J, with 7 bases between. The whole variable domain, filled in from reference TRBV9 and TRBJ1-5, reads DSGVTQTPKHLITATGQRVTLRCSPRSGDLSVYWYQQSLDQGLQFLIQYYNGEERAKGNILERFSAQQFPDLHSELNLSSLELGDSALYFCASSVGPYSNQPQHFGDGTRLSIL.

The CDR3 here is CAHRGDNTIYF. The DNA for the CDR3 is TGTGCCCACAGGGGGGATAACACCATATATTTT. This chain links TRBV10-3 with TRBJ1-3; 8 bases agree with TRBD1. Germline-derived CDR1 and CDR2 are ENHRY and SYGVKD. V was clipped by 11 bases and J by 7 bases; unmatched bases: 4. The CDR3 spans 11 residues.